The 28 T cell receptor beta chains presented below share a single source sample, sequenced in a study of shared clonotypes between healthy human individuals. Terminally differentiated effector memory CD45RA+ cells were excluded by CCR7 positive selection of CD45RO-negative cells. TCRdb keeps only in-frame clones here, not all; method: immunoSEQ multiplex PCR. This sample has around 2.1 million clones, with 93% found just once. Material: naive CD8+ T cells from PBMCs. The receptors were gathered from a man younger than 35 in good health. Some clones in this sample may be carry-over from other donors' samples.

This clone was seen only once. This same CDR3 is encoded by further DNA sequences in the sample. The V and J genes are TRBV6-5 and TRBJ2-7; 11 bases are shared with TRBD1. Germline V gives CDR1 MNHEY, CDR2 SVGAGI. Trimming took 5 bases from V and 4 from J; bases not matched to a gene: 4. This CDR3 region has 14 residues. This chain's CDR3 is CASSPGQGAYEQYF. DNA of the CDR3: TGTGCCAGCAGTCCAGGACAGGGGGCTTACGAGCAGTACTTC.

This chain joins TRBV6-5 and TRBJ2-7, with D possibly being TRBD1 (7 bases). Germline V gene data show CDR1 as MNHEY and CDR2 as SVGAGI. V gave up 6 bases and J gave up 3 bases, with 18 bases separating them. The length of the CDR3 is 15 residues. CDR3 protein: CASRIRGEQDYEQYF. Here the CDR3 DNA reads TGTGCCAGCAGAATCAGGGGGGAACAGGACTACGAGCAGTACTTC.

V is TRBV2 and J is TRBJ2-7; 8 nucleotides align to TRBD1. The ends lost 4 bases at V and 4 bases at J; junction bases unmatched: 9. The germline gives CDR1 SNHLY, CDR2 FYNNEI. The CDR3 is made up of 15 amino acids. The CDR3 DNA reads as TGTGCCAGCAGTGTACGGCAGGGGGCGATGTACGAGCAGTACTTC. Translation: CASSVRQGAMYEQYF.

This clone has a handful of counts. The chain joins TRBV7-9 to TRBJ2-2; D perhaps matches TRBD2 (5 bases). Germline V CDR1 and CDR2: SEHNR, FQNEAQ (reference sequence). The CDR3 loop spans 14 amino acids. V was pared by 7 bases and J by 4 bases, with 13 bases between. In DNA, the CDR3 is TGTGCCAGCATGCTTGGGGAGATCACCGGGGAGCTGTTTTTT. Encoded protein: CASMLGEITGELFF.

V is TRBV9 and J is TRBJ2-1, with 12 bases identical to TRBD2. The length of the CDR3 is 17 residues. V gave up 3 bases and J gave up 3 bases; unmatched junction bases: 7. Germline V lookup: CDR1 SGDLS, CDR2 YYNGEE. CDR3 nucleotide sequence: TGTGCCAGCAGCGGATTGACTAGCGGGAGTGGCTACAATGAGCAGTTCTTC. Protein sequence: CASSGLTSGSGYNEQFF.

This chain uses TRBV11-2 with TRBJ2-5, with D perhaps TRBD1 (6 bases). The CDR3 extends over 14 amino acids. Looked up from germline, CDR1 is SGHAT and CDR2 is FQNNGV. V dropped 5 bases and J dropped 1 base, with 11 bases sitting between them. In DNA, the CDR3 is TGTGCCAGCAGCCCGCGGACAGCCCAAGAGACCCAGTACTTC. Protein product: CASSPRTAQETQYF.

The rearrangement joins TRBV7-9 to TRBJ2-7; 10 nucleotides line up with TRBD2. CDR3 length: 16 amino acids. J lost 2 bases, V lost 4 bases, and 8 bases had no gene match. From germline, CDR1 is SEHNR and CDR2 FQNEAQ (reference sequence). CDR3 sequence reads: CASSSPTSGTTYEQYF. CDR3 in DNA: TGTGCCAGCAGCTCCCCAACTAGCGGGACCACCTACGAGCAGTACTTC.

This clone was counted a single time. The J gene is TRBJ1-1, the V gene TRBV28; D not certain. The V end was cut by 1 base, the J end by 7 bases, with 13 bases between. The CDR3 runs 14 residues. In germline, CDR1 is MDHEN, CDR2 SYDVKM. CDR3 residues: CASSLSYSSNEAFF. CDR3 DNA: TGTGCCAGCAGTTTATCCTATAGTTCTAATGAAGCTTTCTTT.

This sequence joins TRBV6-1 and TRBJ2-1; D may be TRBD1 (5 bases). This CDR3 has 15 amino acids. Germline CDR1 reads MNHNS; CDR2 reads SASEGT. Trimming took 4 bases from V and 2 from J, leaving 12 bases between them. CDR3 nucleotides: TGTGCCAGCAGTGTAAAGGGGTACACCTACAATGAGCAGTTCTTC. This translates into CASSVKGYTYNEQFF.

Points on this clone: This same CDR3 is encoded by further DNA sequences in the sample. V is TRBV27 and J is TRBJ2-1, with D uncertain. Trimming took 2 bases from V and 1 from J, leaving 9 bases between them. CDR3 length: 15 residues. Looked up from germline, CDR1 is MNHEY and CDR2 is SMNVEV (reference sequence). CDR3 DNA: TGTGCCAGCAGTTTACGGCAGCCTTCCTACAATGAGCAGTTCTTC. Amino acid sequence: CASSLRQPSYNEQFF.

The chain has TRBV28 and TRBJ1-2; maybe TRBD1 (5 bases). Trimming left V 6 bases short and J 11 bases short, with 13 bases between. Germline loops: CDR1 MDHEN, CDR2 SYDVKM. CDR3 length: 11 amino acids. The CDR3 spells CASRGDGKYTF. In DNA form, the CDR3 reads TGTGCCAGCAGAGGGGACGGCAAATACACCTTC.

DNA for the CDR3: TGTGCCAGCAGTGGGTTGGGTTCGGAGAACACTGAAGCTTTCTTT. This encodes CASSGLGSENTEAFF. The chain is built from TRBV7-8 and TRBJ1-1; D is undetermined. V was shortened by 6 bases and J by 1 base, with 15 bases between the two germline ends. The CDR3 loop spans 15 amino acids. Germline V CDR1 and CDR2: SGHVS, FQNEAQ.

The rearrangement uses TRBV2 and TRBJ2-5, with D hard to call. The last part of the DNA fits TRBJ2-7 better; the J call may be wrong. The CDR3 has 11 amino acids. Germline values: CDR1 SNHLY, CDR2 FYNNEI. The CDR3 loop reads CASSVDPEQYF. The DNA of the CDR3 is TGTGCCAGCAGCGTGGACCCCGAGCAGTACTTC.

The chain employs TRBV9 and TRBJ1-4; 7 nucleotides line up with TRBD1. Germline assignment: CDR1 SGDLS and CDR2 YYNGEE. The CDR3 runs 15 residues. Trimming cost V 4 bases and J 0 bases; bases outside gene matches: 3. In nucleotides, the CDR3 is TGTGCCAGCAGCTTGGGACAGTCAACTAATGAAAAACTGTTTTTT. As protein: CASSLGQSTNEKLFF.

In DNA, the CDR3 is TGTGCCGTCCTTTGGGAGGGTTATAGCACAGATACGCAGTATTTT. Translating gives CAVLWEGYSTDTQYF. The V call is TRBV6-1, the J call TRBJ2-3; TRBD2 matches 7 bases. CDR1 and CDR2 from the germline V gene are MNHNS and SASEGT. V lost 11 bases, J lost 0 bases, and 11 bases stayed unmatched. The CDR3 totals 15 residues.

The V and J genes are TRBV6-5 and TRBJ2-4, with 11 positions matching TRBD1. The V gene's germline CDR1 is MNHEY and CDR2 SVGAGI. Trimming removed 2 bases from V and 16 bases from J; junction bases left unmatched: 7. This CDR3 spans 13 amino acids. The CDR3 sequence: CASSYQDRGPEYF. The CDR3 DNA is TGTGCCAGCAGTTACCAGGACAGGGGGCCGGAATACTTC.

The CDR3: CASSQGGLEQFF. The CDR3 DNA is TGCGCCAGCAGCCAAGGGGGGCTTGAGCAGTTCTTC. The chain joins TRBV4-1 to TRBJ2-1; perhaps TRBD1 as D (6 bases). This CDR3 contains 12 residues. Germline assignment: CDR1 MGHRA and CDR2 YSYEKL. Trimming removed 1 base from V and 9 bases from J, with 7 bases in between.

The chain uses TRBV5-6 and TRBJ2-2; possibly TRBD2 for D (6 bases). V dropped 6 bases and J dropped 6 bases, with 18 bases sitting between them. CDR1 SGHDT and CDR2 YYEEEE come from the germline V gene. The CDR3 is 15 residues long. DNA of the CDR3: TGTGCCAGCACCGACACAGGCGGGAAATCCGGGGAGCTGTTTTTT. This codes for CASTDTGGKSGELFF.

The J gene is TRBJ2-7, the V gene TRBV2; weak D call: TRBD2 (6 bases). V was cut by 6 bases and J by 5 bases, with 20 bases left in between. The CDR3 runs 15 residues. Germline V gene lookup returns CDR1 SNHLY and CDR2 FYNNEI. The CDR3 DNA reads as TGTGCCAGCAGCATAGGTCCTAGCGTGACCCACGAGCAGTACTTC. Translating gives CASSIGPSVTHEQYF.

The chain employs TRBV2 and TRBJ1-3, with D hard to call. V lost 3 bases, J lost 4 bases, and 10 bases lay in between. The V gene's germline CDR1 is SNHLY and CDR2 FYNNEI. The CDR3 has 14 residues. Written as DNA, the CDR3 is TGTGCCAGCAGTGATGGGCGGGCCGGAAACACCATATATTTT. It translates to CASSDGRAGNTIYF.

This chain links TRBV11-1 with TRBJ2-1, with no clear D. V was clipped by 2 bases and J by 8 bases, with 7 bases between them. The CDR3 spans 12 residues. Per germline, CDR1 SGHAT and CDR2 FQDESV (reference sequence). CDR3 coding DNA: TGTGCCAGCAGCTTACCCGACTATGAGCAGTTCTTC. It translates to CASSLPDYEQFF. The complete variable domain, with remaining parts taken from reference TRBV11-1 and TRBJ2-1, reads EAEVAQSPRYKITEKSQAVAFWCDPISGHATLYWYRQILGQGPELLVQFQDESVVDDSQLPKDRFSAERLKGVDSTLKIQPAELGDSAMYLCASSLPDYEQFFGPGTRLTVL.

This clone was seen a handful of times. The sample contains more than one DNA sequence encoding this CDR3. V is TRBV27 and J is TRBJ1-5; no clear D. The CDR3 spans 14 residues. V lost 2 bases, J lost 1 base, and 6 bases lay in between. Germline CDR1 MNHEY, CDR2 SMNVEV (reference sequence). CDR3 residues: CASSLAGSNQPQHF. The CDR3 DNA is TGTGCCAGCAGTTTAGCCGGGAGCAATCAGCCCCAGCATTTT.

The chain carries TRBV6-1 and TRBJ2-7; a weak D match, TRBD2 (7 bases). CDR1 and CDR2 from the germline V gene are MNHNS and SASEGT. Between the trimmed V and J ends, which lost 4 bases and 2 bases, there was a span of 24 bases. This CDR3 is built from 18 residues. The CDR3 region has the DNA TGTGCCAGCAGTGGACTCTCCAACAGGGAGGGAAGAACCTACGAGCAGTACTTC. The encoded protein is CASSGLSNREGRTYEQYF.

This chain connects TRBV28 to TRBJ2-7; 11 bases are shared with TRBD2. Per the germline V gene, CDR1 is MDHEN and CDR2 is SYDVKM. J lost 3 bases, V lost 6 bases, and 19 bases had no gene match. The CDR3 is 19 amino acids. Here the CDR3 reads CASSPFPGLAAPNYYEQYF. CDR3 bases: TGTGCCAGCAGCCCCTTTCCGGGACTAGCGGCCCCGAACTACTACGAGCAGTACTTC. Drawing the rest from reference TRBV28 and TRBJ2-7, the complete variable domain is DVKVTQSSRYLVKRTGEKVFLECVQDMDHENMFWYRQDPGLGLRLIYFSYDVKMKEKGDIPEGYSVSREKKERFSLILESASTNQTSMYLCASSPFPGLAAPNYYEQYFGPGTRLTVT.

This chain links TRBV4-1 with TRBJ2-6; D possibly corresponds to TRBD1 (6 bases). The V end lost 4 bases, the J end lost 0 bases, and 7 bases lay between the germline ends. The germline V gene has CDR1 MGHRA and CDR2 YSYEKL. The CDR3 contains 15 residues. The CDR3 sequence is CASSLGGSGANVLTF. The CDR3 DNA is TGCGCCAGCAGCCTAGGGGGCTCTGGGGCCAACGTCCTGACTTTC.

The rearrangement links TRBV5-8 to TRBJ2-2; either TRBD1 or TRBD2 may fit D (5 bases each). The CDR3 runs to 10 residues. Germline CDR1 SGHTS, CDR2 YDEGEE. V was pared by 9 bases and J by 10 bases, with 10 bases between. CDR3 amino acids: CATGPPELFF. CDR3 nucleotides: TGTGCCACGGGACCTCCGGAGCTGTTTTTT.

This sequence joins TRBV19 and TRBJ2-3, with 11 positions matching TRBD2. The V and J ends lost 6 bases and 5 bases, in that order; junction bases with no gene match: 13. The CDR3 extends over 17 amino acids. The V gene's germline CDR1 is LNHDA and CDR2 SQIVND (reference sequence). The CDR3 region is CASSRNDGLAGRDTQYF. The CDR3 bases are TGTGCCAGTAGCCGGAATGACGGACTAGCGGGCCGAGATACGCAGTATTTT.

About this clone itself: Different DNA sequences within this sample yield the same CDR3. The chain employs TRBV2 and TRBJ2-7, with 10 nucleotides matching TRBD1. The CDR3 is 13 residues long. The germline gives CDR1 SNHLY, CDR2 FYNNEI. Unmatched junction bases numbered 3, after V lost 8 bases and J lost 2 bases. CDR3 sequence: CASRDRGTYEQYF. The CDR3 DNA follows: TGTGCCAGCCGGGACAGGGGTACCTACGAGCAGTACTTC.